These 3 T cell receptor beta chains were sequenced from one sample in a study of T cells in tuberculosis. The time point is: new active TB diagnosis, blood taken before or within 7 days of starting treatment. Repertoires were generated with immunoSEQ multiplex PCR, while TCRdb's copy carries only in-frame clones and drops some. The sample lists over 25,000 clones, 90% to 95% occurring once. The sample in question was PBMCs, obtained at tuberculosis diagnosis. Every receptor here comes from an adult with tuberculosis.

The rearrangement uses TRBV13 and TRBJ2-1; tentatively, D is TRBD2 (6 bases). This CDR3 contains 15 residues. Germline V gives CDR1 PRHDT, CDR2 FYEKMQ (reference sequence). V was pared by 6 bases and J by 7 bases, with 19 bases between. The CDR3 DNA is TGTGCCAGCAGGCCCCCTAGCGCGAGGGGTAATGAGCAGTTCTTC. Its translation: CASRPPSARGNEQFF.

V is TRBV10-3 and J is TRBJ1-5, with D possibly TRBD1 on 5 matching bases. Germline CDR1 reads ENHRY; CDR2 reads SYGVKD. This CDR3 comprises 13 residues. V was cut by 3 bases and J by 5 bases, with 8 bases left in between. The CDR3 DNA follows: TGTGCCATCAGTGATGGGGGGGATCAGCCCCAGCATTTT. Protein product: CAISDGGDQPQHF.

The count of this clone is one. The J gene is TRBJ2-2, the V gene TRBV4-2, with D tentatively TRBD2 (6 bases). CDR3 length equals 15 residues. Trimming cost V 4 bases and J 0 bases, with 9 bases left between them. Germline V lookup: CDR1 LGHNA, CDR2 YNFKEQ. For the CDR3, the DNA is TGTGCCAGCAGCCCCCTAGCGTCGAACACCGGGGAGCTGTTTTTT. Its protein product is CASSPLASNTGELFF.